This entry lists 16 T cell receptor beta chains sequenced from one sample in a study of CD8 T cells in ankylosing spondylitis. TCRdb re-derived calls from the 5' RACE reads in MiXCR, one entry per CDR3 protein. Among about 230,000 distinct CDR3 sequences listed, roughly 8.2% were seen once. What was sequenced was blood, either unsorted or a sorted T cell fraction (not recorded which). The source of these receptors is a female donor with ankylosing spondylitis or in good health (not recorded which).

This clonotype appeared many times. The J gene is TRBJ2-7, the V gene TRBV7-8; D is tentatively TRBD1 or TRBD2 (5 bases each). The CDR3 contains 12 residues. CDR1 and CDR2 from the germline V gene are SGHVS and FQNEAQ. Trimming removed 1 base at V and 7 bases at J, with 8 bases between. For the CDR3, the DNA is TGTGCCAGCAGCTTAGGCTGGGGGGAGCAGTACTTC. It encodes CASSLGWGEQYF.

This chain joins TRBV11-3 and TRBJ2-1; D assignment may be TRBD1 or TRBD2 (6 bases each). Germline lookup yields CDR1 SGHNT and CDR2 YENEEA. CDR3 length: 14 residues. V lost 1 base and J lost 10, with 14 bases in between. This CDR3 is CASSLGMGAGEQFF. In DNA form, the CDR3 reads TGTGCCAGCAGCTTAGGTATGGGGGCGGGGGAGCAGTTCTTC.

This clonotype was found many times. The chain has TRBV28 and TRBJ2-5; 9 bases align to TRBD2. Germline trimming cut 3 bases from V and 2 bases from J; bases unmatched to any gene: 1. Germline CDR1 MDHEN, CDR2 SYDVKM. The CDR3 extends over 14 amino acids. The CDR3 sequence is CASSFLAGQETQYF. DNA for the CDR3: TGTGCCAGCAGTTTCCTAGCGGGGCAAGAGACCCAGTACTTC. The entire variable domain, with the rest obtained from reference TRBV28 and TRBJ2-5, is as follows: DVKVTQSSRYLVKRTGEKVFLECVQDMDHENMFWYRQDPGLGLRLIYFSYDVKMKEKGDIPEGYSVSREKKERFSLILESASTNQTSMYLCASSFLAGQETQYFGPGTRLLVL.

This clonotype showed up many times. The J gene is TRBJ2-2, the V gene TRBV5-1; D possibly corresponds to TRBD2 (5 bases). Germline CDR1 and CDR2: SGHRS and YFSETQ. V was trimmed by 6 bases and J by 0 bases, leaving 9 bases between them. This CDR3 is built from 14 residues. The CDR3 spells CASTGGPNTGELFF. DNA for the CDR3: TGCGCCAGCACAGGAGGCCCGAACACCGGGGAGCTGTTTTTT.

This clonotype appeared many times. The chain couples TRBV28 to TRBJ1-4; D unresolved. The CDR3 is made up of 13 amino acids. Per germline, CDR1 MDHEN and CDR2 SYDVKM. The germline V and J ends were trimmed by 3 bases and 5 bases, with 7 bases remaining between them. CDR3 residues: CASSFLLNEKLFF. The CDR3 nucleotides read TGTGCCAGCAGTTTCTTATTGAATGAAAAACTGTTTTTT.

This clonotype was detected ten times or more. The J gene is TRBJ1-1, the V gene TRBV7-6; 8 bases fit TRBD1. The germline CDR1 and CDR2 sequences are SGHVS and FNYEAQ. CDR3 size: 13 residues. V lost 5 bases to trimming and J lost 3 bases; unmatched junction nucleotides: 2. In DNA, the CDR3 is TGTGCCAGCAGCCCGGACAGGGACACTGAAGCTTTCTTT. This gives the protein CASSPDRDTEAFF.

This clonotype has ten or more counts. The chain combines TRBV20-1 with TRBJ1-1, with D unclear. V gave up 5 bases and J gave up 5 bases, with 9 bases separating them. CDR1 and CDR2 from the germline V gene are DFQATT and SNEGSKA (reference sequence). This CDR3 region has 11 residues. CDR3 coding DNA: TGCAGTGCTCTACTTTGGACTGAAGCTTTCTTT. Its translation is CSALLWTEAFF.

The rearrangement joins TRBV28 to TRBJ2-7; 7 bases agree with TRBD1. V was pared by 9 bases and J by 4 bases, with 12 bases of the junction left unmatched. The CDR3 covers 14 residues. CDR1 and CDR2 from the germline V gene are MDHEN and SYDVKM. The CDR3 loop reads CARSPGDSCYEQYF. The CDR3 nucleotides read TGTGCCAGGAGCCCCGGGGACAGCTGTTACGAGCAGTACTTC.

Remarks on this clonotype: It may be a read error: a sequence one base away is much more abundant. CDR3 DNA sequence: TGTGCCAGCAGCTTAGAAGCGCTATCGAGCACCGGGGAGCTGTTTTTT. Translated: CASSLEALSSTGELFF. The J gene is TRBJ2-2, the V gene TRBV7-6; D is undetermined. Germline-derived CDR1 and CDR2 are SGHVS and FNYEAQ. CDR3 length: 16 residues. The ends were cut back, 1 base at V and 4 bases at J, with 13 bases in the middle. The variable domain in full, completed from reference TRBV7-6 and TRBJ2-2, reads GAGVSQSPRYKVTKRGQDVALRCDPISGHVSLYWYRQALGQGPEFLTYFNYEAQQDKSGLPNDRFSAERPEGSISTLTIQRTEQRDSAMYRCASSLEALSSTGELFFGEGSRLTVL.

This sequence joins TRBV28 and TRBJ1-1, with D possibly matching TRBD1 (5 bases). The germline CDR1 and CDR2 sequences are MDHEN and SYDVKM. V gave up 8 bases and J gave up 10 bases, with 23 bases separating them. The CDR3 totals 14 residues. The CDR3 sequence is CASSAAGPGGGAFF. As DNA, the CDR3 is TGTGCCAGCTCCGCAGCGGGGCCGGGGGGGGGAGCTTTCTTT.

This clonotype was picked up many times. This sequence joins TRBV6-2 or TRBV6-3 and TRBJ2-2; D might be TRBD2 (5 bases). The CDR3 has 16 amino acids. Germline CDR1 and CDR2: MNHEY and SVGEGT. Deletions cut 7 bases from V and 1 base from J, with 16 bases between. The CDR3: CASTPLASGNTGELFF. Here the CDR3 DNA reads TGTGCCAGCACTCCCCTGGCCAGCGGGAACACCGGGGAGCTGTTTTTT.

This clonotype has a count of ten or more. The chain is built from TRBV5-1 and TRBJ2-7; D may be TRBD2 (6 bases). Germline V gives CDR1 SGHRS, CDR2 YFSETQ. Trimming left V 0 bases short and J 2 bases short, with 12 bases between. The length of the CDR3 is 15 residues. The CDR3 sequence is CASSLVGGGTYEQYF. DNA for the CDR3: TGCGCCAGCAGCTTGGTCGGGGGAGGAACCTACGAGCAGTACTTC.

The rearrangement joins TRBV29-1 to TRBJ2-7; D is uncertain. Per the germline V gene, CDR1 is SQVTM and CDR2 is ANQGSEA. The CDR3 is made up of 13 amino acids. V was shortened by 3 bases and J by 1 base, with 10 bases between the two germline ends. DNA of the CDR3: TGCAGCGTTGAGGCTTCACAATCCTACGAGCAGTACTTC. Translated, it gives CSVEASQSYEQYF.

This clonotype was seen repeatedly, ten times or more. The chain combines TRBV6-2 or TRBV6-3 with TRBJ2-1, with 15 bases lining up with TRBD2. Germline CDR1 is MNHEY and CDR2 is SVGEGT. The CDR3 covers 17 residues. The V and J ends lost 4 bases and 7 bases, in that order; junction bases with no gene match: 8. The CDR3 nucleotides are TGTGCCAGCAGTTCCAGGACTAGCGGGAGGGCCAGTAATGAGCAGTTCTTC. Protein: CASSSRTSGRASNEQFF.

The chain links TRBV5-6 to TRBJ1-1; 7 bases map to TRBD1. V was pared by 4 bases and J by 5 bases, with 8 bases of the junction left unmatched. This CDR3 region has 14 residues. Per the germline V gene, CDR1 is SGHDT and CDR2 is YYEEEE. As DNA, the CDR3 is TGTGCCAGCAGCCCAGGGGGGCGGGGGACTGAAGCTTTCTTT. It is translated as CASSPGGRGTEAFF.

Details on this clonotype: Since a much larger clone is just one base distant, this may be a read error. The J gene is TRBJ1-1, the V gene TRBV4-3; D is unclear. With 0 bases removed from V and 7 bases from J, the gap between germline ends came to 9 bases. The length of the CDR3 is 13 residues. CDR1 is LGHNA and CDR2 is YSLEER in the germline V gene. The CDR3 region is CASSQDSRLEAFF. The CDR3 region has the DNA TGCGCCAGCAGCCAAGATAGCAGGCTTGAAGCTTTCTTT.